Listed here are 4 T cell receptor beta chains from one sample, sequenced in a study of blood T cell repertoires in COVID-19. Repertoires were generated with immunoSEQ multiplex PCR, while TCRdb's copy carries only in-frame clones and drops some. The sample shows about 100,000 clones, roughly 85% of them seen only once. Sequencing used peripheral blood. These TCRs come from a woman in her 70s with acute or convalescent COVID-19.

CDR3 in amino acids: CASSPAGGLGQETQYF. Written as DNA, the CDR3 is TGTGCCAGCAGCCCAGCGGGGGGGCTGGGACAAGAGACCCAGTACTTC. The J gene is TRBJ2-5, the V gene TRBV4-2, with TRBD2 matching 10 bases. Unmatched junction bases numbered 7, after V lost 4 bases and J lost 2 bases. The CDR3 has 16 residues. Germline V gene lookup returns CDR1 LGHNA and CDR2 YNFKEQ.

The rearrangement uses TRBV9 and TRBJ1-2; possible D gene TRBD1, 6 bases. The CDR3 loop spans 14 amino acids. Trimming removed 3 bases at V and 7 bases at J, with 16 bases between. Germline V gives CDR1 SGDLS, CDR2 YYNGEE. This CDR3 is CASSGGDTIAGYTF. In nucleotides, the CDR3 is TGTGCCAGCAGCGGAGGGGACACTATCGCTGGCTACACCTTC.

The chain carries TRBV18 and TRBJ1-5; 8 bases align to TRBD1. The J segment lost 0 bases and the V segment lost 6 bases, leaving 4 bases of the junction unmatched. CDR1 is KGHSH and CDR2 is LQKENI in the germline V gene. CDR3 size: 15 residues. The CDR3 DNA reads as TGTGCCAGCTCCCGGACAGGGAATAGCAATCAGCCCCAGCATTTT. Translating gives CASSRTGNSNQPQHF. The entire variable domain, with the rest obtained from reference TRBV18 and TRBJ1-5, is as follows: NAGVMQNPRHLVRRRGQEARLRCSPMKGHSHVYWYRQLPEEGLKFMVYLQKENIIDESGMPKERFSAEFPKEGPSILRIQQVVRGDSAAYFCASSRTGNSNQPQHFGDGTRLSIL.

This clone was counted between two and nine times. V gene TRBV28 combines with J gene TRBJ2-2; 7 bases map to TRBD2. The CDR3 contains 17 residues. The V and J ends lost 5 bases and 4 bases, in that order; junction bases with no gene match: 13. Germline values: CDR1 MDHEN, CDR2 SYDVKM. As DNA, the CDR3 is TGTGCCAGCAGTCCTTCCGCGGGGGAGCGAGGCACCGGGGAGCTGTTTTTT. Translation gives CASSPSAGERGTGELFF.